Shown below are 19 T cell receptor beta chains from a single sample sequenced in a study of graft-versus-host responses after intestinal transplantation. The assay was immunoSEQ multiplex PCR, and TCRdb's table has in-frame clones only and misses some. The sample lists 21,000 or so clones, about 60% seen once, with approximately 0.97% in the top ten. Sequencing was performed on alloreactive CD4+ T cells from a mixed lymphocyte reaction culture, taken before intestinal transplant. The subset denotes: CFSE-low proliferating T cells sorted from roughly six-day pre-transplant mixed lymphocyte reaction (GvH or HvG direction). These receptors all stem from a human patient who received an intestinal transplant.

The genes are TRBV5-1 and TRBJ1-2; no definite D call. Germline CDR1 and CDR2: SGHRS and YFSETQ. V lost 5 bases to trimming and J lost 3 bases, with 8 bases between them. The CDR3 covers 12 residues. The CDR3 loop reads CASREGDYGYTF. The CDR3 DNA reads as TGCGCCAGCAGGGAGGGAGACTATGGCTACACCTTC. The full variable domain, its missing parts supplied by reference TRBV5-1 and TRBJ1-2, is KAGVTQTPRYLIKTRGQQVTLSCSPISGHRSVSWYQQTPGQGLQFLFEYFSETQRNKGNFPGRFSGRQFSNSRSEMNVSTLELGDSALYLCASREGDYGYTFGSGTRLTVV.

The V gene is TRBV28, the J gene TRBJ2-7; D is unclear. The CDR3 sequence is 13 residues long. V dropped 6 bases and J dropped 0 bases, with 9 bases sitting between them. Germline CDR1 MDHEN, CDR2 SYDVKM. CDR3 sequence reads: CASREVNSYEQYF. The CDR3 DNA is TGTGCCAGCAGAGAGGTAAACTCCTACGAGCAGTACTTC.

The gene calls are TRBV28 and TRBJ2-5; 7 bases agree with TRBD2. There are 15 residues in the CDR3. Germline-derived CDR1 and CDR2 are MDHEN and SYDVKM. J lost 9 bases, V lost 6 bases, and 16 bases had no gene match. CDR3 in amino acids: CASRLSGNLIGAQYF. The CDR3 DNA reads TGTGCCAGCAGATTAAGCGGGAATCTCATTGGTGCCCAGTACTTC.

This clone is a singleton in its sample. The rearrangement joins TRBV19 to TRBJ2-3; 8 bases are a match to TRBD2. The V gene's germline CDR1 is LNHDA and CDR2 SQIVND (reference sequence). Trimming at V came to 2 bases and at J to 10 bases, leaving 8 bases not matched to a gene. This CDR3 spans 14 amino acids. The chain's CDR3 is CASSILAGGGAQYF. The CDR3 bases are TGTGCCAGTAGTATACTAGCGGGTGGGGGTGCGCAGTATTTT.

The gene calls are TRBV6-1 and TRBJ1-5; 7 bases match TRBD1. After removal of 3 bases from V and 4 bases from J, the junction contained 6 bases not matched to a gene. The CDR3 has 15 amino acids. Germline CDR1 MNHNS, CDR2 SASEGT. CDR3 DNA: TGTGCCAGCAGTGACCAAGACAGGGTTAATCAGCCCCAGCATTTT. It yields the protein CASSDQDRVNQPQHF.

In DNA form, the CDR3 reads TGTGCCTGGAGGGGACTCCCTACTAACTATGGCTACACCTTC. Its protein is CAWRGLPTNYGYTF. The gene calls are TRBV30 and TRBJ1-2; possibly TRBD1 for D (5 bases). CDR3 length: 14 residues. V was cut by 3 bases and J by 0 bases, with 11 bases left in between. CDR1 is GTSNPN, CDR2 SVGIG, per germline (reference sequence). Full variable domain (remainder filled in from reference TRBV30 and TRBJ1-2): SQTIHQWPATLVQPVGSPLSLECTVEGTSNPNLYWYRQAAGRGLQLLFYSVGIGQISSEVPQNLSASRPQDRQFILSSKKLLLSDSGFYLCAWRGLPTNYGYTFGSGTRLTVV.

The chain joins TRBV5-1 to TRBJ2-7, with 8 bases lining up with TRBD2. Germline lookup yields CDR1 SGHRS and CDR2 YFSETQ. The CDR3 is made up of 12 amino acids. V lost 4 bases to trimming and J lost 6 bases; unmatched junction nucleotides: 3. The CDR3 region is CASSRTSREQYF. In DNA, the CDR3 is TGCGCCAGCAGCAGGACTAGCCGCGAGCAGTACTTC.

This clone has only one observation. V gene TRBV5-4 combines with J gene TRBJ2-2; D is possibly TRBD2 (7 bases). Germline V gives CDR1 SGHNT, CDR2 YYREEE (reference sequence). CDR3 size: 17 residues. Trimming took 0 bases from V and 6 from J, leaving 18 bases between them. The DNA for the CDR3 is TGTGCCAGCAGCTTGGGAGGGGGGGGGAGGATCGCCGGGGAGCTGTTTTTT. It is translated as CASSLGGGGRIAGELFF.

The chain has TRBV4-3 and TRBJ1-2; 8 nucleotides line up with TRBD1. Germline CDR1 is LGHNA and CDR2 is YSLEER. The CDR3 is 17 amino acids. V lost 2 bases to trimming and J lost 5 bases; unmatched junction nucleotides: 13. DNA of the CDR3: TGCGCCAGCAGCCAAATGCCCCCCCGGACAGGGCCTTATGGCTACACCTTC. Translation gives CASSQMPPRTGPYGYTF.

About this clone: Other DNA sequences in the sample encode the same CDR3. The J gene is TRBJ1-1, the V gene TRBV30; D unclear. Germline-derived CDR1 and CDR2 are GTSNPN and SVGIG (reference sequence). With 2 bases removed from V and 1 base from J, the gap between germline ends came to 8 bases. The length of the CDR3 is 13 residues. CDR3 sequence: CAWSYTGNTEAFF. The CDR3 coding sequence is TGTGCCTGGAGTTATACTGGGAACACTGAAGCTTTCTTT.

This clone was seen a few times. The rearrangement joins TRBV7-2 to TRBJ2-1; TRBD1 matches 8 bases. V shed 5 bases and J 2 bases; nucleotides not matched to a gene: 5. Germline V lookup: CDR1 SGHTA, CDR2 FQGNSA. The CDR3 totals 15 residues. CDR3 nucleotides: TGTGCCAGCAGCCCCGACAGGGGAACCTACAATGAGCAGTTCTTC. Translation: CASSPDRGTYNEQFF.

On this clone itself: Other nucleotide sequences from this sample produce the same CDR3. The J gene is TRBJ1-5, the V gene TRBV28; D might be TRBD1 (6 bases). The CDR3 consists of 13 residues. The ends were cut back, 6 bases at V and 7 bases at J, with 13 bases in the middle. CDR1 and CDR2 (germline): MDHEN, SYDVKM. CDR3 amino acids: CASRLTGHQPQHF. DNA for the CDR3: TGTGCCAGCAGACTAACAGGGCACCAGCCCCAGCATTTT.

The chain carries TRBV29-1 and TRBJ2-5, with 8 bases aligning to TRBD1. V was pared by 7 bases and J by 7 bases, with 8 bases of the junction left unmatched. Germline lookup yields CDR1 SQVTM and CDR2 ANQGSEA. CDR3 size: 12 residues. CDR3 sequence reads: CSARTGWWTQYF. CDR3 nucleotide sequence: TGCAGCGCCAGGACAGGGTGGTGGACCCAGTACTTC.

The CDR3 sequence: CASSLQGWVNEQFF. DNA for the CDR3: TGTGCCAGCAGTTTACAGGGGTGGGTCAATGAGCAGTTCTTC. The V and J genes are TRBV6-1 and TRBJ2-1, with 7 bases lining up with TRBD1. The CDR3 is 14 residues long. Germline V gene data show CDR1 as MNHNS and CDR2 as SASEGT. Losses at the gene ends were 5 bases for V and 6 bases for J; bases not matched to a gene: 7.

V usage is TRBV30 and J usage is TRBJ2-7; TRBD2 might be the D (5 bases). CDR1 and CDR2 (germline): GTSNPN, SVGIG (reference sequence). This CDR3 spans 14 amino acids. The V and J ends lost 2 bases and 3 bases respectively, with 14 bases between them. The CDR3: CAWSRSRASYEQYF. Here the CDR3 DNA reads TGTGCCTGGAGTCGGTCGCGGGCCAGCTACGAGCAGTACTTC.

About this clone: The same CDR3 also results from other DNA sequences found in this sample. The genes are TRBV5-4 and TRBJ2-1; D is possibly TRBD1 (6 bases). Germline V CDR1 and CDR2: SGHNT, YYREEE (reference sequence). This CDR3 has 15 residues. Trimming stripped 7 bases from V and 6 bases from J, with 20 bases between. The CDR3 protein is CASAWGLAKFNEQFF. CDR3 coding DNA: TGTGCCAGCGCCTGGGGGCTGGCTAAGTTCAATGAGCAGTTCTTC.

This chain links TRBV18 with TRBJ1-4; TRBD1 aligns across 7 bases. The CDR3 has 14 amino acids. V shed 8 bases and J 1 base; nucleotides not matched to a gene: 4. Germline V gene lookup returns CDR1 KGHSH and CDR2 LQKENI. The CDR3 protein is CASATGVTNEKLFF. In DNA, the CDR3 is TGTGCCAGCGCCACAGGGGTAACTAATGAAAAACTGTTTTTT.

The chain joins TRBV25-1 to TRBJ1-1; a weak D match, TRBD1 (6 bases). CDR1 is MGHDK and CDR2 is SYGVNS in the germline V gene. V lost 2 bases and J lost 5, with 9 bases in between. The CDR3 sequence is 13 residues long. CDR3 nucleotides: TGTGCCAGCAGTGAAACAGGGAGAACTGAAGCTTTCTTT. It is translated as CASSETGRTEAFF. The whole variable domain, filled in from reference TRBV25-1 and TRBJ1-1, reads EADIYQTPRYLVIGTGKKITLECSQTMGHDKMYWYQQDPGMELHLIHYSYGVNSTEKGDLSSESTVSRIRTEHFPLTLESARPSHTSQYLCASSETGRTEAFFGQGTRLTVV.

This clone appeared a single time. The gene calls are TRBV4-2 and TRBJ1-2; D may be TRBD1 (5 bases). Germline V lookup: CDR1 LGHNA, CDR2 YNFKEQ. V lost 7 bases, J lost 8 bases, and 20 bases lay in between. The CDR3 is 14 residues long. CDR3 sequence: CASIENRGRGGYTF. The CDR3 DNA is TGTGCCAGCATCGAAAACCGGGGGAGGGGCGGCTACACCTTC.